These 18 T cell receptor beta chains were sequenced from one sample in a study of cytomegalovirus exposure and HLA in healthy donors. It was with 60 Vbeta and 13 Jbeta primers that the PCR ran. Assay: immunoSEQ multiplex PCR; the TCRdb copy retains only in-frame clones and omits some. This table holds a few hundred thousand clones, approximately 81% found once. Material for sequencing was PBMCs. The receptors derive from a woman aged 55-69 years in good health and CMV-seropositive.

This CDR3 reads CAIRETSGHSYNEQFF. DNA for the CDR3: TGTGCCATCAGGGAAACTAGCGGACACTCCTACAATGAGCAGTTCTTC. The chain has TRBV10-3 and TRBJ2-1; TRBD2 agrees at 8 bases. This CDR3 region has 16 residues. Trimming cost V 6 bases and J 0 bases; bases outside gene matches: 7. Germline CDR1 is ENHRY and CDR2 is SYGVKD.

This chain uses TRBV6-1 with TRBJ2-7; D gene unclear. V lost 1 base and J lost 3, with 7 bases in between. This CDR3 spans 13 amino acids. CDR1 MNHNS and CDR2 SASEGT come from the germline V gene. CDR3 in amino acids: CASSEGRLYEQYF. The CDR3 DNA sequence: TGTGCCAGCAGTGAAGGGCGGCTCTACGAGCAGTACTTC.

The rearrangement uses TRBV6-5 and TRBJ2-7; 13 bases match TRBD2. The CDR3 has 14 amino acids. The germline V gene has CDR1 MNHEY and CDR2 SVGAGI. With 6 bases clipped from V and 3 bases from J, the junction kept 2 bases outside the gene matches. The CDR3 here is CASRWTSGSYEQYF. The CDR3 region has the DNA TGTGCCAGCAGGTGGACTAGCGGGAGCTACGAGCAGTACTTC.

V and J are TRBV7-3 and TRBJ2-1, with D maybe TRBD1 (6 bases). This CDR3 is built from 11 residues. Germline V CDR1 and CDR2: SGHTA, FQGTGA. V gave up 5 bases and J gave up 9 bases, with 8 bases separating them. CDR3 residues: CASSGGGEQFF. The CDR3 region has the DNA TGTGCCAGCAGCGGGGGCGGTGAGCAGTTCTTC.

The V and J genes are TRBV4-2 and TRBJ2-1; 8 bases agree with TRBD1. With 0 bases clipped from V and 4 bases from J, the junction kept 8 bases outside the gene matches. The CDR3 is made up of 17 amino acids. Germline V gene data show CDR1 as LGHNA and CDR2 as YNFKEQ. Written as DNA, the CDR3 is TGTGCCAGCAGCCAAGATGGGCAGGGGGCGCGATACAATGAGCAGTTCTTC. Residues: CASSQDGQGARYNEQFF.

The V gene is TRBV9, the J gene TRBJ2-2; D is undetermined. V was shortened by 4 bases and J by 2 bases, with 6 bases between the two germline ends. CDR1 SGDLS and CDR2 YYNGEE come from the germline V gene. The CDR3 totals 13 residues. Here the CDR3 DNA reads TGTGCCAGCAGCCCCCCTAACACCGGGGAGCTGTTTTTT. It yields the protein CASSPPNTGELFF.

This chain joins TRBV27 and TRBJ2-1; 10 bases map to TRBD2. The CDR3 contains 19 residues. The germline CDR1 and CDR2 sequences are MNHEY and SMNVEV (reference sequence). With V trimmed by 6 bases and J by 3 bases, 17 bases remained unmatched. CDR3 residues: CASSFRTTALAGVYNEQFF. CDR3 nucleotide sequence: TGTGCCAGCAGCTTTCGAACGACCGCCCTAGCGGGAGTCTACAATGAGCAGTTCTTC.

The chain couples TRBV27 to TRBJ2-7, with 8 bases fitting TRBD2. The germline gives CDR1 MNHEY, CDR2 SMNVEV (reference sequence). The CDR3 length is 15 residues. Germline trimming cut 2 bases from V and 8 bases from J; bases unmatched to any gene: 11. CDR3 loop: CASSLDPSGSGKQYF. The DNA of the CDR3 is TGTGCCAGCAGTTTAGACCCCAGCGGGAGTGGTAAGCAGTACTTC.

The chain links TRBV6-6 to TRBJ2-7, with no clear D. Germline V gene sequence: CDR1 MNHNY, CDR2 SVGAGI (reference sequence). The ends were cut back, 5 bases at V and 1 base at J, with 12 bases in the middle. This CDR3 spans 14 amino acids. The CDR3 loop reads CASSRDLRSYEQYF. The CDR3 region has the DNA TGTGCCAGCAGTCGTGACTTAAGATCCTACGAGCAGTACTTC.

The gene calls are TRBV14 and TRBJ1-2; maybe TRBD1 (6 bases). The germline V gene has CDR1 SGHDN and CDR2 FVKESK. The CDR3 runs 13 residues. Trimming took off 2 bases at V and 8 bases at J, with 12 bases between the two ends. Here the CDR3 reads CASSQQGNRGYTF. The CDR3 nucleotides read TGTGCCAGCAGCCAACAGGGGAATCGAGGCTACACCTTC.

V gene TRBV7-6 combines with J gene TRBJ2-3; 16 positions agree with TRBD2. Per germline, CDR1 SGHVS and CDR2 FNYEAQ. The length of the CDR3 is 19 residues. V shed 5 bases, J shed 3 bases, and the junction held 11 bases outside the gene matches. The DNA for the CDR3 is TGTGCCAGCAGCCCACTTGGGACTAGCGGGAGGGCCTCTACAGATACGCAGTATTTT. Translating gives CASSPLGTSGRASTDTQYF.

The chain has TRBV5-3 and TRBJ2-1; 9 positions match TRBD1. TRBV5-3 belongs to the ORF category, with a function that is uncertain. The trim removed 1 base at V and 0 bases at J, leaving 2 bases unmatched. This CDR3 has 16 amino acids. This CDR3 reads CARSLWDRASYNEQFF. The DNA for the CDR3 is TGTGCCAGAAGCTTGTGGGACAGGGCCTCCTACAATGAGCAGTTCTTC.

The count of this clone is one. The chain is built from TRBV7-9 and TRBJ1-6; 7 positions match TRBD1. The ends lost 4 bases at V and 7 bases at J; junction bases unmatched: 7. The CDR3 spans 15 residues. Germline V CDR1 and CDR2: SEHNR, FQNEAQ (reference sequence). The CDR3 reads CASSSETGNNSPLHF. Here the CDR3 DNA reads TGTGCCAGCAGCTCCGAGACAGGGAACAATTCACCCCTCCACTTT.

The V call is TRBV2, the J call TRBJ1-3; the D gene is possibly TRBD1 (6 bases). Germline V CDR1 and CDR2: SNHLY, FYNNEI. Trimming left V 4 bases short and J 0 bases short, with 13 bases between. This CDR3 is built from 16 residues. The CDR3 region has the DNA TGTGCCAGCAGTGTCCACCGGGACAACTCTGGAAACACCATATATTTT. The encoded protein is CASSVHRDNSGNTIYF.

V gene TRBV11-2 combines with J gene TRBJ1-1; weak D call: TRBD1 (5 bases). CDR3 size: 12 residues. Between the trimmed V and J ends, which lost 7 bases and 6 bases, there was a span of 12 bases. CDR1 and CDR2 (germline): SGHAT, FQNNGV. CDR3 region: CASTHDRPEAFF. CDR3 DNA: TGTGCCAGCACTCACGACAGACCTGAAGCTTTCTTT.

In its sample, this clone was seen a few times. The V call is TRBV6-1, the J call TRBJ2-7; TRBD2 matches at 7 bases. With 5 bases clipped from V and 4 bases from J, the junction kept 11 bases outside the gene matches. The length of the CDR3 is 15 residues. Germline assignment: CDR1 MNHNS and CDR2 SASEGT. The chain's CDR3 is CASSKSSGTIYEQYF. CDR3 coding DNA: TGTGCCAGCAGTAAGTCTAGCGGTACGATTTACGAGCAGTACTTC.

As DNA, the CDR3 is TGTGCCAGCAGTTTACGGCTAGCGGGAGACGGGGAGCTGTTTTTT. Residues: CASSLRLAGDGELFF. The rearrangement joins TRBV27 to TRBJ2-2, with 10 bases aligning to TRBD2. The CDR3 sequence is 15 residues long. The ends lost 2 bases at V and 7 bases at J; junction bases unmatched: 4. The germline V gene encodes CDR1 MNHEY and CDR2 SMNVEV (reference sequence).

The chain carries TRBV2 and TRBJ2-7, with D possibly being TRBD2 (5 bases). Trimming removed 6 bases from V and 3 bases from J, with 9 bases in between. The CDR3 totals 12 residues. Germline V gene lookup returns CDR1 SNHLY and CDR2 FYNNEI. CDR3: CASSRTGYEQYF. As DNA, the CDR3 is TGTGCCAGCAGCCGGACTGGCTACGAGCAGTACTTC.